This T cell receptor (beta chain) was found in a study of response to subunit inactivated influenza vaccine. The study's findings and limits: Every seasonal influenza vaccination brings in few new T cells, the authors suggested.

This clonotype was picked up a small number of times. The antigen remains undetermined. There are 14 residues in the CDR3. V was pared by 5 bases and J by 6 bases, with 14 bases between. Per germline, CDR1 SGHAT and CDR2 FQNNGV. TCRdb passed the RT-PCR reads through MiXCR, listing each CDR3 protein once. Of over 400,000 distinct CDR3 sequences detected, about a tenth appear once; the ten largest clones hold 10% to 15%. The V call is TRBV11-2, the J call TRBJ2-1; D might be TRBD1 or TRBD2, each matching 5 bases. The sequencing used PBMCs from blood, collected roughly 6 weeks after vaccination. The receptor was isolated from a middle-aged man who received an inactivated influenza vaccine. The CDR3 coding sequence is TGTGCCAGCAGCCCCCGCCAGAGGGGCAATGAGCAGTTCTTC. This translates into CASSPRQRGNEQFF.